This TCR beta chain was obtained from a study of vaccination effects on CD4 cells after COVID-19. Study findings and constraints: Early timepoints after infection were absent, and convalescent patients were few in the study.

With regard to this clone: Its antigen is undetermined.

Sequencing was preceded by expansion of antigen-specific CD4+ T cells with viral peptide pools in the ViraFEST assay. It was after 10 days of culture that CD4+ T cells were isolated. The healthy vaccine recipients, who had no prior SARS-CoV-2 infection, showed negative nucleocapsid antibodies. Every well got over 1.5 million PBMC, which were grown with around 11 IU/ml IL-2 and 10 ug/ml peptides. The protocol was immunoSEQ multiplex PCR, while the TCRdb copy is restricted to in-frame clones and leaves out a portion. The sample yields tens of thousands of clones, approximately 74% seen once. CDR3 length equals 14 residues. V shed 1 base and J 5 bases; nucleotides not matched to a gene: 5. Germline-derived CDR1 and CDR2 are SGHAT and FQNNGV.

This sequence originates from a human donor who received a COVID-19 vaccine. This rearrangement joins TRBV11-2 to TRBJ2-7; 7 bases agree with TRBD2. Sample: CD4+ T cells from PBMCs cultured with SARS-CoV-2 spike peptides, taken before COVID-19 vaccination. CDR3 amino acids: CASSLVQGRDEQYF. The CDR3 DNA reads as TGTGCCAGCAGCTTAGTTCAAGGGAGGGACGAGCAGTACTTC.